A selection of T cell receptor beta chains follows, all from one sample in a study of early T cells in non-severe SARS-CoV-2 infection. Each CDR3 protein gets one entry after TCRdb re-called the 5' RACE reads with MiXCR. The profile shows about 120,000 distinct CDR3 sequences, around 13% of them singletons. The specimen comprised whole blood, sampled at baseline. The receptors come from an adult who was a healthcare worker with PCR-confirmed SARS-CoV-2 infection or an uninfected control (not recorded which). Both conserved end residues are part of each CDR3. The D gene is left open where the match is weak.

v_call	j_call	d_call	cdr3_aa
TRBV5-1	TRBJ2-6	.	CASSLGDSGANVLTF
TRBV4-1	TRBJ1-4	.	CASSLTNLATNEKLFF
TRBV28	TRBJ1-6	.	CASTLLGNSPLHF
TRBV12-3/TRBV12-4	TRBJ1-2	.	CASSYRAGTDDGYTF
TRBV20-1	TRBJ1-1	.	CSASQLGVAFF
TRBV2	TRBJ1-2	.	CASTLTDNYGYTF
TRBV20-1	TRBJ2-3	.	CSARDLGAGTDTQYF
TRBV19	TRBJ2-7	TRBD2	CASSTSGGTYEQYF
TRBV18	TRBJ2-5	TRBD1	CASSPRQGRAQETQYF
TRBV25-1	TRBJ1-1	.	CASSEPGGFTEAFF
TRBV4-1	TRBJ2-7	TRBD1	CASSQGAQGYEQYF
TRBV18	TRBJ2-1	TRBD1	CASSRDRGIPNEQFF
TRBV7-2	TRBJ1-2	.	CASSQTGRDGYTF
TRBV18	TRBJ2-7	TRBD1	CASSPGTEKYEQYF
TRBV6-1	TRBJ2-3	.	CASSTRVPGTDTQYF
TRBV10-3	TRBJ1-1	.	CAISGVDGEAFF
TRBV6-2/TRBV6-3	TRBJ2-1	TRBD2	CASSPGTSGSGDNEQFF
TRBV7-3	TRBJ2-5	.	CASSLRAGQETQYF
TRBV5-4	TRBJ2-2	TRBD2	CASSVGLADATGELFF
TRBV30	TRBJ2-1	TRBD2	CAWSELAGAYNEQFF
TRBV7-2	TRBJ2-5	.	CASSWRETQYF
TRBV5-6	TRBJ2-3	TRBD1	CASSFLGQGASHTQYF
TRBV19	TRBJ1-1	.	CASSILGDRYTEAFF
TRBV20-1	TRBJ2-5	TRBD2	CSAATSGEETQYF
TRBV20-1	TRBJ2-2	TRBD1	CSARDHRGTGELFF
TRBV29-1	TRBJ1-2	.	CSAHSLRGVSAYTF
TRBV2	TRBJ2-7	.	CASSFGHPEQYF
TRBV13	TRBJ1-2	.	CASSSLEAGMRGYTF